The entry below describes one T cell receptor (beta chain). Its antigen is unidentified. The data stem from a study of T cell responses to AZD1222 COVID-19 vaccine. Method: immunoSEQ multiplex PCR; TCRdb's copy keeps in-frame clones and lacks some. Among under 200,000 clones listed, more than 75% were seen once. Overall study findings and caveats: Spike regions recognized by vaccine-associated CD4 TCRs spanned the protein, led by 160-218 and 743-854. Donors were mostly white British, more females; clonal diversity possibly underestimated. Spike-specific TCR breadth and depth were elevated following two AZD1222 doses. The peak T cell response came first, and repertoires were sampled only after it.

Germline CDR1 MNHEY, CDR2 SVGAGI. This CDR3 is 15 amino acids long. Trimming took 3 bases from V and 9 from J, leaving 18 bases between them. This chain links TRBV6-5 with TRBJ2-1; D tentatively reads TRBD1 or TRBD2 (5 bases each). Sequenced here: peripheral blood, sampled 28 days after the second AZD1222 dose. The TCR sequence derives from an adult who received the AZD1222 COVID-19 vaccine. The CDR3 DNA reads TGTGCCAGCAGTTATCGGGGCAGGGCTGGGGGTGAGCAGTTCTTC. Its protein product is CASSYRGRAGGEQFF.